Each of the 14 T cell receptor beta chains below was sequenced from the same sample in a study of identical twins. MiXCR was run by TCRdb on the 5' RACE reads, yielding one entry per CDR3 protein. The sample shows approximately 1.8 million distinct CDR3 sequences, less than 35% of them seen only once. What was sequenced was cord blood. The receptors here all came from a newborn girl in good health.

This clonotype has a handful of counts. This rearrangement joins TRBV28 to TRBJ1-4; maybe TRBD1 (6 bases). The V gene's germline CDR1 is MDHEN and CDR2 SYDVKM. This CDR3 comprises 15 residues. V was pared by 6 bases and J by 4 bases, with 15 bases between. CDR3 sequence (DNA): TGTGCCAGCAGAGCCGGGGGGACAAATAATGAAAAACTGTTTTTT. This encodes CASRAGGTNNEKLFF.

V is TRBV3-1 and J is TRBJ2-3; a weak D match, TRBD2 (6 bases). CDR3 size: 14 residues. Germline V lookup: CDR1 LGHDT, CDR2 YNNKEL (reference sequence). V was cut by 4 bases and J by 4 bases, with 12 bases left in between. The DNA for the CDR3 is TGTGCCAGCAGCCGGACTATTTTGGCAGATACGCAGTATTTT. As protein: CASSRTILADTQYF.

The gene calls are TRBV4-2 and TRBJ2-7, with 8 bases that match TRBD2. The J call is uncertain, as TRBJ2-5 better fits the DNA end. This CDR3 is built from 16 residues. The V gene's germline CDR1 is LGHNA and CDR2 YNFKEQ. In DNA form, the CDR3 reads TGTGCCAGCAGCCAAGACCAAACTAGCGGCCATGAGACCCAGTACTTC. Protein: CASSQDQTSGHETQYF.

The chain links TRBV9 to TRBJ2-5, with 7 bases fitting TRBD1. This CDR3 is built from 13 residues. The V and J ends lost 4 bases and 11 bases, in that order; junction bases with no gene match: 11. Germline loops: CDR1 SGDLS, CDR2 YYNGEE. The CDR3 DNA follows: TGTGCCAGCAGCTATGGGACAGACTACGGGCAGTACTTC. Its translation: CASSYGTDYGQYF.

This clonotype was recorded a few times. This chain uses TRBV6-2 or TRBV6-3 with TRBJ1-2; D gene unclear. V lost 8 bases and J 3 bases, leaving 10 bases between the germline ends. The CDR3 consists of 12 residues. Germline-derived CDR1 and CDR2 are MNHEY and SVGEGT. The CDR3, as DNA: TGTGCCAGCGAGGGCGCCGACTATGGCTACACCTTC. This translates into CASEGADYGYTF.

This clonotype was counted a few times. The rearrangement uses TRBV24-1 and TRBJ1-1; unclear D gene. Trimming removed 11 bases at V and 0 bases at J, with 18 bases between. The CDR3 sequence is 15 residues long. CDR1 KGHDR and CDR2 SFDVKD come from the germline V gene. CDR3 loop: CASAPMTKMNTEAFF. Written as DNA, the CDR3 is TGTGCCAGTGCTCCGATGACAAAAATGAACACTGAAGCTTTCTTT.

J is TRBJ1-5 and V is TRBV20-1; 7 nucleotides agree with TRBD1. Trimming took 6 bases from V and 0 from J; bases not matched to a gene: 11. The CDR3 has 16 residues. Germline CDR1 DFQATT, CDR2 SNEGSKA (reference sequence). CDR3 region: CSATIAGTASNQPQHF. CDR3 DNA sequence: TGCAGTGCCACAATAGCCGGGACAGCTAGCAATCAGCCCCAGCATTTT.

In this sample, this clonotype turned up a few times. CDR3 sequence: CSASSSGPTAYEQYF. The CDR3 DNA reads TGCAGTGCTAGTTCGTCAGGGCCTACGGCCTACGAGCAGTACTTC. The rearrangement links TRBV20-1 to TRBJ2-7; a possible D gene is TRBD1 (5 bases). V lost 3 bases, J lost 2 bases, and 17 bases lay in between. This CDR3 spans 15 amino acids. The germline V gene encodes CDR1 DFQATT and CDR2 SNEGSKA (reference sequence).

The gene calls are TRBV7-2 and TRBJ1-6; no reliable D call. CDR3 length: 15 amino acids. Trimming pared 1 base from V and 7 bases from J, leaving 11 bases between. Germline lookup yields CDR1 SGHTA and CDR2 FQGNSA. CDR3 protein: CASSLVRIWNSPLHF. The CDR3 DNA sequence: TGTGCCAGCAGCTTAGTGCGGATTTGGAATTCACCCCTCCACTTT.

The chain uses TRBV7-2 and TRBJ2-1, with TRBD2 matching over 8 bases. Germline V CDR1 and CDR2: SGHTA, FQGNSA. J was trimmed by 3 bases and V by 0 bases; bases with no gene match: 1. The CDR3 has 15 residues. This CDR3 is CASSLAGLDYNEQFF. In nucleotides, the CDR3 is TGTGCCAGCAGCTTAGCGGGACTAGACTACAATGAGCAGTTCTTC.

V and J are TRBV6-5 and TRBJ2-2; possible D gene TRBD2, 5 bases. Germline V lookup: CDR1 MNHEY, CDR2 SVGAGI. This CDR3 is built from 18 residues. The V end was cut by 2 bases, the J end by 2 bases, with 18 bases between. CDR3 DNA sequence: TGTGCCAGCAGTTACACCAGAGGATTAGCGATAAACACCGGGGAGCTGTTTTTT. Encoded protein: CASSYTRGLAINTGELFF.

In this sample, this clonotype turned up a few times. In DNA, the CDR3 is TGCGCCAGCAGCCACCCGACCCCGACAGACCGCTATGGCTACACCTTC. Translating it yields CASSHPTPTDRYGYTF. The V and J genes are TRBV4-1 and TRBJ1-2; tentative D call: TRBD1 (5 bases). CDR1 MGHRA and CDR2 YSYEKL come from the germline V gene. The CDR3 length is 16 residues. The ends were cut back, 3 bases at V and 4 bases at J, with 18 bases in the middle.

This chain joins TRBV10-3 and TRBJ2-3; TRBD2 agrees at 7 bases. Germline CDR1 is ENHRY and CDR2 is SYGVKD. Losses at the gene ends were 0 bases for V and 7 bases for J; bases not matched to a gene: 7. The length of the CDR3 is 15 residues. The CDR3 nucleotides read TGTGCCATCAGTGAGTCCGGGGGAGGGGACTATACGCAGTATTTT. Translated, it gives CAISESGGGDYTQYF.

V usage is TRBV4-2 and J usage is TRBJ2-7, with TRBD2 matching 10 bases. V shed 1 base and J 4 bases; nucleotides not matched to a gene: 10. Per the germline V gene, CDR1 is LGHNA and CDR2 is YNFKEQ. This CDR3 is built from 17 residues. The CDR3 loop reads CASSQVYSGTSDYEQYF. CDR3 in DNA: TGTGCCAGCAGCCAAGTTTATTCCGGGACTAGCGATTACGAGCAGTACTTC.